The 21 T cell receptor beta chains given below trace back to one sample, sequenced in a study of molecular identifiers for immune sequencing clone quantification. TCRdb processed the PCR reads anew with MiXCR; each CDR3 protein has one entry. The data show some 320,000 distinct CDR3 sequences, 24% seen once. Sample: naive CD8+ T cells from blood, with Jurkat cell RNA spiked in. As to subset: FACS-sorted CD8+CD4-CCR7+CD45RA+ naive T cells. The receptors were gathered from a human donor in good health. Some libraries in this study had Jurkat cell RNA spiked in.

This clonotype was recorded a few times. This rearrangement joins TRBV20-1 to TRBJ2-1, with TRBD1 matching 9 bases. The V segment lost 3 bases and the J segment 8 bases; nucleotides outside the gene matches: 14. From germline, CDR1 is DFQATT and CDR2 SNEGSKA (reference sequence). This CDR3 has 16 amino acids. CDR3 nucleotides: TGCAGTGCTAGGTCAGACCGGGACAGGGATTTCGATGAGCAGTTCTTC. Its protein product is CSARSDRDRDFDEQFF.

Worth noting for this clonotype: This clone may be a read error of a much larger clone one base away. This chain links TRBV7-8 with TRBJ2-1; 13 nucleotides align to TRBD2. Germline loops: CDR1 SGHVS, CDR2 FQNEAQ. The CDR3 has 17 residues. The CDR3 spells CASSSGLAGSSYNERFF. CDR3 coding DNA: TGTGCCAGCAGCTCGGGACTAGCGGGGAGCTCCTACAATGAGCGGTTCTTC. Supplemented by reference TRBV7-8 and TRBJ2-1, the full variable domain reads GAGVSQSPRYKVAKRGQDVALRCDPISGHVSLFWYQQALGQGPEFLTYFQNEAQLDKSGLPSDRFFAERPEGSVSTLKIQRTQQEDSAVYLCASSSGLAGSSYNERFFGPGTRLTVL.

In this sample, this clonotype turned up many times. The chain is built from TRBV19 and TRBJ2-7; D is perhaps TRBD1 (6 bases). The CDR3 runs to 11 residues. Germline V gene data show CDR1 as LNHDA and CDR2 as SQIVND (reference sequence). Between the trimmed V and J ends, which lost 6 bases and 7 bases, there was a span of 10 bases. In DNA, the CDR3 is TGTGCCAGTAGCCCCGGACAGGAGCAGTACTTC. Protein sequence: CASSPGQEQYF.

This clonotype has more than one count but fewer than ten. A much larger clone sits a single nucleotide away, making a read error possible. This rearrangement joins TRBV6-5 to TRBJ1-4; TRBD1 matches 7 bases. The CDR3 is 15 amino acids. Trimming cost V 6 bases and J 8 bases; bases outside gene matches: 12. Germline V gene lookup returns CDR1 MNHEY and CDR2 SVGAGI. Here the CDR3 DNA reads TGTGCCAGCAGCCAGGCTACAGGGGTTCGGGAAAAACTGTTTTTT. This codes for CASSQATGVREKLFF.

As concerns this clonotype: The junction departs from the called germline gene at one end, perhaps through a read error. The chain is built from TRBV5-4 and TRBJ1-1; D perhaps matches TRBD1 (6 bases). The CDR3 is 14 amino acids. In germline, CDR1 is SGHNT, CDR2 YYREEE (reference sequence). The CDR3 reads CASSAGTGFTEALF. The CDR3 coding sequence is TGTGCCAGCAGCGCCGGCACAGGGTTCACTGAAGCTCTCTTT.

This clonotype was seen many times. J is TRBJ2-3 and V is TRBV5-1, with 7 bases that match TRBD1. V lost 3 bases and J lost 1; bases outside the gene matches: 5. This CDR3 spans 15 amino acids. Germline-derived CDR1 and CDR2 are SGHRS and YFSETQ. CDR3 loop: CASSSTGTGTDTQYF. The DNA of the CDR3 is TGCGCCAGCAGCTCCACCGGGACAGGCACAGATACGCAGTATTTT.

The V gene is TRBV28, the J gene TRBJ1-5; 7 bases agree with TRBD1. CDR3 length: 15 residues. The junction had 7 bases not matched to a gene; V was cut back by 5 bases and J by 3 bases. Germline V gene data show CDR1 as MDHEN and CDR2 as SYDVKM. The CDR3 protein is CASSTGTANNQPQHF. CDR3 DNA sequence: TGTGCCAGCAGTACAGGGACAGCAAACAATCAGCCCCAGCATTTT.

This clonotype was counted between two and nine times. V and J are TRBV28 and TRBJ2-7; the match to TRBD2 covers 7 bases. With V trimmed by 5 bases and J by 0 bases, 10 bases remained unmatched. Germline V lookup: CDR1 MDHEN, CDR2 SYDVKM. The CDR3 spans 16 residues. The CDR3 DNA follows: TGTGCCAGCAGTCCCCGAAGCGGGACTAACTCCTACGAGCAGTACTTC. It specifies CASSPRSGTNSYEQYF.

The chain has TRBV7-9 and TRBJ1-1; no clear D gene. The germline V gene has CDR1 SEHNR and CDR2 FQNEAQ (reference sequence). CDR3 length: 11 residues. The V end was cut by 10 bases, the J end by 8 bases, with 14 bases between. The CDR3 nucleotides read TGTGCCAACCTACCCCAGGACGAAGCTTTCTTT. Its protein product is CANLPQDEAFF. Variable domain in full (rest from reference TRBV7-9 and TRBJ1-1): DTGVSQNPRHKITKRGQNVTFRCDPISEHNRLYWYRQTLGQGPEFLTYFQNEAQLEKSRLLSDRFSAERPKGSFSTLEIQRTEQGDSAMYLCANLPQDEAFFGQGTRLTVV.

The chain's CDR3 is CASSLVRDANQPQHF. CDR3 sequence (DNA): TGTGCCAGCAGCTTAGTTCGGGACGCAAATCAGCCCCAGCATTTT. This rearrangement joins TRBV5-6 to TRBJ1-5; perhaps TRBD1 as D (5 bases). The V end was cut by 2 bases, the J end by 4 bases, with 13 bases between. The CDR3 is 15 residues long. The germline CDR1 and CDR2 sequences are SGHDT and YYEEEE.

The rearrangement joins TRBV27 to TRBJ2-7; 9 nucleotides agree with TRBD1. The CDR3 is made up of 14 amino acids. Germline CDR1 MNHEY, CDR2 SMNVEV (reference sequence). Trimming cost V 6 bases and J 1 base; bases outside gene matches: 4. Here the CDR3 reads CASRGDRDSYEQYF. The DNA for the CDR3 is TGTGCCAGCAGAGGGGACAGGGATTCCTACGAGCAGTACTTC.

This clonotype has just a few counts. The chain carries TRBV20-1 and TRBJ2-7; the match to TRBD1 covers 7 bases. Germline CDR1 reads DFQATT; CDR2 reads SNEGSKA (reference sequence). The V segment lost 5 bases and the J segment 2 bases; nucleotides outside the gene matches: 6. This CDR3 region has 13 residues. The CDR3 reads CSAAGTETYEQYF. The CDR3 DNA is TGCAGTGCTGCCGGGACAGAGACCTACGAGCAGTACTTC.

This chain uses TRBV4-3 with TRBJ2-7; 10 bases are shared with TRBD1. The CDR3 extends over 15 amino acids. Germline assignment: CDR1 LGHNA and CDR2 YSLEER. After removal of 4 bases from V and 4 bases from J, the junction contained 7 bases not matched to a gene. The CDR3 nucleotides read TGCGCCAGCAGCCCCGGACAGGGGGTTCTTTACGAGCAGTACTTC. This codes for CASSPGQGVLYEQYF.

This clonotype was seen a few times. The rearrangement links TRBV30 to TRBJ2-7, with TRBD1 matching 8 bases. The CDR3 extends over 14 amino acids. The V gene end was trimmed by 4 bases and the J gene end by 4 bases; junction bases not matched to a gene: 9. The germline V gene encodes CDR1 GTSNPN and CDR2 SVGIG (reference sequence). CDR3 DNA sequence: TGTGCCTGGATTCGGACAGGGTATAGGTACGAGCAGTACTTC. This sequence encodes CAWIRTGYRYEQYF.

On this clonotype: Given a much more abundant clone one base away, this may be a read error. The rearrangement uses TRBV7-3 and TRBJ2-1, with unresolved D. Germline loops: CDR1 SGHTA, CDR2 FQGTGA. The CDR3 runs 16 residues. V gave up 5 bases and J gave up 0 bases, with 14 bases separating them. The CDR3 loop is CASSPQDGSSYNEQFF. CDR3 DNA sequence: TGTGCCAGCAGCCCGCAGGACGGCAGCTCCTACAATGAGCAGTTCTTC.

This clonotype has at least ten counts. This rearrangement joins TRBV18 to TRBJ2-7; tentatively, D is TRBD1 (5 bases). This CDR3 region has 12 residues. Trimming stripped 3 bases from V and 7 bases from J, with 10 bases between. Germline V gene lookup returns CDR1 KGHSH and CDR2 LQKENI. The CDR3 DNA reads TGTGCCAGCTCACCGGACATGGGGGAGCAGTACTTC. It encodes CASSPDMGEQYF.

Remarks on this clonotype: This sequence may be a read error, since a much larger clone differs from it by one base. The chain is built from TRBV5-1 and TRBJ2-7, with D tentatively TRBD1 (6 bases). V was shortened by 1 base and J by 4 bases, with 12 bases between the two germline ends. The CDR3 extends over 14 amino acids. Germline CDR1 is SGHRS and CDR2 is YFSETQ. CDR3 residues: CASSLTGPTYEQYF. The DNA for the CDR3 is TGCGCCAGCAGCTTGACAGGGCCCACTTACGAGCAGTACTTC.

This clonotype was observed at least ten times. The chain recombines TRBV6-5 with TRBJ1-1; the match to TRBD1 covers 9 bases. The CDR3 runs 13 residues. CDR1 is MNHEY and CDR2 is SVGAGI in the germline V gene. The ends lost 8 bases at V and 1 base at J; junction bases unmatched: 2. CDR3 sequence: CASRDRANTEAFF. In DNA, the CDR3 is TGTGCCAGCCGGGACAGGGCGAACACTGAAGCTTTCTTT.

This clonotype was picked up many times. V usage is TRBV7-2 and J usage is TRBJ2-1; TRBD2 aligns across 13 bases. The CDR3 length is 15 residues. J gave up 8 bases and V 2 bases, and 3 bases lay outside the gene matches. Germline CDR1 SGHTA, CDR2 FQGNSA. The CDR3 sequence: CASSLTGTSGDEQFF. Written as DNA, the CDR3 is TGTGCCAGCAGCTTAACGGGGACTAGCGGGGATGAGCAGTTCTTC.

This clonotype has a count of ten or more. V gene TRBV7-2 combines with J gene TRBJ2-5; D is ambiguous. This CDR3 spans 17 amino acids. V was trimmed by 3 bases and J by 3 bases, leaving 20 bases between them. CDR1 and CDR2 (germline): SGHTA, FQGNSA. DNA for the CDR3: TGTGCCAGCAGCTTTTTCACCCCCCCCGGCAGAAAAGAGACCCAGTACTTC. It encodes CASSFFTPPGRKETQYF.

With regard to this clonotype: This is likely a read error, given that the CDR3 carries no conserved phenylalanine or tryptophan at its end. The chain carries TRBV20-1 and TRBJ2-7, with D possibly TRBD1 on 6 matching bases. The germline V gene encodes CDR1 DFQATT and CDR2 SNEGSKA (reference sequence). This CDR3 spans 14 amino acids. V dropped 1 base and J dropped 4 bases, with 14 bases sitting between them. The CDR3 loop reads CSARGRQVGYEQYL. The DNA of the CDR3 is TGCAGTGCTAGAGGACGACAGGTTGGGTACGAGCAGTACCTC.